A selection of T cell receptor beta chains follows, all from one sample in a study of T cells in Graves' hyperthyroidism and ophthalmopathy. Each CDR3 protein is one row after TCRdb ran MiXCR on the multiplex PCR reads. Of fewer than 500,000 distinct CDR3 sequences listed, roughly 15% are singletons. The sequenced sample consisted of blood. The receptors were sampled from a woman in her twenties or thirties with Graves' ophthalmopathy. The CDR3 runs from the conserved cysteine through the conserved F or W. Each record gives: D gene, clone size, J gene, V gene, CDR3 DNA, CDR3 protein. The D gene is left open where the match is weak. Size tells how often a clone was seen (once, few, many) or the class of an expanded clone, and some rows leave it out.

d_call: NA
clone_size: many
j_call: TRBJ1-1
v_call: TRBV3-1
cdr3_nt: TGTGCCAGCAGCCAAGGATCAGGGTCCACTGAAGCTTTCTTT
cdr3_aa: CASSQGSGSTEAFF

d_call: TRBD2
clone_size: NA
j_call: TRBJ2-2
v_call: TRBV10-1
cdr3_nt: TGCGCCCGCAGTAAGACTAGCGGGTTCACCGGGGAGCTGTTTTTT
cdr3_aa: CARSKTSGFTGELFF

d_call: TRBD1
clone_size: NA
j_call: TRBJ1-4
v_call: TRBV7-9
cdr3_nt: TGTGCCAGCAGCTTCCTCCAGGGGGAAAATGAAAAACTGTTTTTT
cdr3_aa: CASSFLQGENEKLFF

d_call: TRBD1
clone_size: NA
j_call: TRBJ2-1
v_call: TRBV9
cdr3_nt: TGTGCCAGCAACAGGGGAATCTCCTACAATGAGCAGTTCTTC
cdr3_aa: CASNRGISYNEQFF

d_call: NA
clone_size: many
j_call: TRBJ1-2
v_call: TRBV5-1
cdr3_nt: TGCGCCAGCAGCCAGGACGGTGTCTATGGCTACACCTTC
cdr3_aa: CASSQDGVYGYTF

d_call: TRBD1
clone_size: NA
j_call: TRBJ2-7
v_call: TRBV20-1
cdr3_nt: TGCAGTGCTATACTCCCGGGACAGATTTACGAGCAGTACTTC
cdr3_aa: CSAILPGQIYEQYF

d_call: NA
clone_size: many
j_call: TRBJ2-1
v_call: TRBV7-3
cdr3_nt: TGTGCCAGCACGCCCCTTACGGGGGCCCCCTACAATGAGCAGTTCTTC
cdr3_aa: CASTPLTGAPYNEQFF

d_call: NA
clone_size: NA
j_call: TRBJ1-3
v_call: TRBV20-1
cdr3_nt: TGCAGTGCTCGAGACCATAAAAGCCCTGGAAACACCATATATTTT
cdr3_aa: CSARDHKSPGNTIYF

d_call: NA
clone_size: NA
j_call: TRBJ1-5
v_call: TRBV4-1
cdr3_nt: TGCGCCAGCAGCCTTTCCGTGGGAGGGAATCAGCCCCAGCATTTT
cdr3_aa: CASSLSVGGNQPQHF

d_call: TRBD1
clone_size: many
j_call: TRBJ2-4
v_call: TRBV12-3/TRBV12-4
cdr3_nt: TGTGCCAGCAGTCCCGGGACAGGACATCTAGCCAAAAACATTCAGTACTTC
cdr3_aa: CASSPGTGHLAKNIQYF

d_call: NA
clone_size: NA
j_call: TRBJ1-2
v_call: TRBV19
cdr3_nt: TGTGCCAGTAGTCCCGCAGCAGGCGACTATGGCTACACCTTC
cdr3_aa: CASSPAAGDYGYTF

d_call: NA
clone_size: many
j_call: TRBJ1-4
v_call: TRBV4-1
cdr3_nt: TGCGCCAGCAGCCCATTTGATGAAAAACTGTTTTTT
cdr3_aa: CASSPFDEKLFF

d_call: NA
clone_size: few
j_call: TRBJ1-2
v_call: TRBV28
cdr3_nt: TGTGCCAGCAGTTTAATTGCGGGCGGCTACACCTTC
cdr3_aa: CASSLIAGGYTF

d_call: TRBD1
clone_size: many
j_call: TRBJ1-4
v_call: TRBV30
cdr3_nt: TGTGCCTGGGAAAGCCGGGACAGTGGGGAAAAACTGTTTTTT
cdr3_aa: CAWESRDSGEKLFF

d_call: TRBD1
clone_size: many
j_call: TRBJ2-2
v_call: TRBV7-7
cdr3_nt: TGTGCTAGCAGCATCACACCGGGACAGGGGAGCACCGGGGAGCTGTTTTTT
cdr3_aa: CASSITPGQGSTGELFF

d_call: NA
clone_size: many
j_call: TRBJ2-1
v_call: TRBV4-1
cdr3_nt: TGCGCCAGCAGGGAGCTTAGCTCCTACAATGAGCAGTTCTTC
cdr3_aa: CASRELSSYNEQFF

d_call: NA
clone_size: NA
j_call: TRBJ1-5
v_call: TRBV19
cdr3_nt: TGTGCCAGTAGTATGGCTCCCCGTTATAGCAATCAGCCCCAGCATTTT
cdr3_aa: CASSMAPRYSNQPQHF

d_call: TRBD1
clone_size: many
j_call: TRBJ2-5
v_call: TRBV18
cdr3_nt: TGTGCCAGCTCACCTCCGACGACAGGGGAGTTTCGGCTCCAAGAGACCCAGTACTTC
cdr3_aa: CASSPPTTGEFRLQETQYF

d_call: NA
clone_size: few
j_call: TRBJ2-4
v_call: TRBV19
cdr3_nt: TGTGCCAGTAGCGCACCCGGACAGCTAAACATTCAGTACTTC
cdr3_aa: CASSAPGQLNIQYF

d_call: TRBD1
clone_size: many
j_call: TRBJ1-5
v_call: TRBV6-1
cdr3_nt: TGTGCCAGCAGTGAGGACAGGGGGAATAGTCAGCCCCAGCATTTT
cdr3_aa: CASSEDRGNSQPQHF

d_call: NA
clone_size: many
j_call: TRBJ2-1
v_call: TRBV24-1
cdr3_nt: TGTGCCACCAGTGACCGAGGACTTAATTACAATGAGCAGTTCTTC
cdr3_aa: CATSDRGLNYNEQFF

d_call: NA
clone_size: few
j_call: TRBJ1-5
v_call: TRBV30
cdr3_nt: TGTGCCTGGAGTGTCGCATCTGATCAGCCCCAGCATTTT
cdr3_aa: CAWSVASDQPQHF

d_call: NA
clone_size: few
j_call: TRBJ1-5
v_call: TRBV19
cdr3_nt: TGTGCCAGTAGTAAAACAGAGAATCAGCCCCAGCATTTT
cdr3_aa: CASSKTENQPQHF

d_call: TRBD2
clone_size: many
j_call: TRBJ2-3
v_call: TRBV5-8
cdr3_nt: TGTGCCAGCATCCTGCCGCGGGGGAGCACAGATACGCAGTATTTT
cdr3_aa: CASILPRGSTDTQYF

d_call: NA
clone_size: NA
j_call: TRBJ2-7
v_call: TRBV5-4
cdr3_nt: TGTGCCAGCAGGGCGAGGGGGAGCTCCTACGAGCAGTACTTC
cdr3_aa: CASRARGSSYEQYF

d_call: NA
clone_size: many
j_call: TRBJ1-1
v_call: TRBV27
cdr3_nt: TGTGCCAGCAGAATTACATGGGTCCATGAAGCTTTCTTT
cdr3_aa: CASRITWVHEAFF

d_call: NA
clone_size: NA
j_call: TRBJ1-1
v_call: TRBV9
cdr3_nt: TGTGCCAGCAGCGTAGATATCATGGGGGGCACTGAAGCTTTCTTT
cdr3_aa: CASSVDIMGGTEAFF

d_call: TRBD2
clone_size: many
j_call: TRBJ2-7
v_call: TRBV12-3/TRBV12-4
cdr3_nt: TGTGCCAGCAGTCCAACCCCAACGACTGTCGGCGGGGGAGCTTACGAGCAGTACTTC
cdr3_aa: CASSPTPTTVGGGAYEQYF

d_call: TRBD1
clone_size: NA
j_call: TRBJ2-4
v_call: TRBV19
cdr3_nt: TGTGCCAGTAGCTCCGGGGACAGCCTAGCCAAAAACATTCAGTACTTC
cdr3_aa: CASSSGDSLAKNIQYF

d_call: NA
clone_size: many
j_call: TRBJ1-5
v_call: TRBV7-2
cdr3_nt: TGTGCCAGCAGCTTAGTTTCCAGACTCGATCAGCCCCAGCATTTT
cdr3_aa: CASSLVSRLDQPQHF

d_call: NA
clone_size: many
j_call: TRBJ2-5
v_call: TRBV20-1
cdr3_nt: TGCAGTGCTAATATGGGGGCCTGGGAGACCCAGTACTTC
cdr3_aa: CSANMGAWETQYF